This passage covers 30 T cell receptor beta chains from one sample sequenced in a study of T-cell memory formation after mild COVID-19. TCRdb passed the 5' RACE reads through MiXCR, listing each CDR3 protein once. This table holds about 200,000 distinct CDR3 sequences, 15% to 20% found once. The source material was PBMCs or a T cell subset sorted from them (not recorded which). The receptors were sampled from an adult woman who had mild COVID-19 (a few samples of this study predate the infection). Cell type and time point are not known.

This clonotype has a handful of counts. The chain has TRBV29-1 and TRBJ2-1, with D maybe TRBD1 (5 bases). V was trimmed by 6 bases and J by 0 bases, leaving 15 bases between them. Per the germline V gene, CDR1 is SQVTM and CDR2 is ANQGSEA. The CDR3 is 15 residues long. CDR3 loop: CSVPRQGHSYNEQFF. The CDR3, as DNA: TGCAGCGTACCGCGGCAGGGCCACTCCTACAATGAGCAGTTCTTC.

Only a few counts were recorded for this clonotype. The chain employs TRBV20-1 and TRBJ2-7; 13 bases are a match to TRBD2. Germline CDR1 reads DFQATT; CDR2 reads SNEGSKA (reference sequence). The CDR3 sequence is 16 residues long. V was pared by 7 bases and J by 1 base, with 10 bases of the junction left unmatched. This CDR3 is CSVPGLAGRASYEQYF. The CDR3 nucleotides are TGCAGTGTCCCGGGACTAGCGGGAAGGGCTTCCTACGAGCAGTACTTC.

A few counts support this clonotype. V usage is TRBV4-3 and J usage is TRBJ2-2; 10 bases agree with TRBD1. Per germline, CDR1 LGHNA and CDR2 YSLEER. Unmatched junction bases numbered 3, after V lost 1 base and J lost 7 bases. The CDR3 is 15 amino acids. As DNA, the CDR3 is TGCGCCAGCAGCCAAGGACAGGGGGCCGACGGGGAGCTGTTTTTT. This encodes CASSQGQGADGELFF.

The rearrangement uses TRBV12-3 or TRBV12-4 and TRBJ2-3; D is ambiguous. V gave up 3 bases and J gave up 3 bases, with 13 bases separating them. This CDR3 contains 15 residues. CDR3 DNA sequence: TGTGCCAGCAGTTTTGACCACATGGGTACAGATACGCAGTATTTT. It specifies CASSFDHMGTDTQYF.

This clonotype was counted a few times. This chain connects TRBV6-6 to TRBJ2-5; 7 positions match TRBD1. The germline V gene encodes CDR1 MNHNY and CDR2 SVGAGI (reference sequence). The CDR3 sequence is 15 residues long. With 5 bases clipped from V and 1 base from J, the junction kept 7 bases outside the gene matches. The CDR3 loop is CASSRDSNSQETQYF. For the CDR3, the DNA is TGTGCCAGCAGTCGGGACAGTAACTCCCAAGAGACCCAGTACTTC.

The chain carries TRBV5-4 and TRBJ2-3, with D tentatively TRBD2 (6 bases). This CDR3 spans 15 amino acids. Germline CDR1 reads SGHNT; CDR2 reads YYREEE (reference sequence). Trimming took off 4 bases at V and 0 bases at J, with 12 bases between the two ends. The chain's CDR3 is CASSPPRGSTDTQYF. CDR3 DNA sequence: TGTGCCAGCAGCCCCCCCCGGGGGAGCACAGATACGCAGTATTTT.

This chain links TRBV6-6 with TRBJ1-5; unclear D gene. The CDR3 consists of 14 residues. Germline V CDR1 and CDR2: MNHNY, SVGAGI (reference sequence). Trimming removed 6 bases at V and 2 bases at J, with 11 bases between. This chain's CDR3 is CASSQRQGNQPQHF. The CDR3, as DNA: TGTGCCAGCAGCCAGCGTCAGGGCAATCAGCCCCAGCATTTT.

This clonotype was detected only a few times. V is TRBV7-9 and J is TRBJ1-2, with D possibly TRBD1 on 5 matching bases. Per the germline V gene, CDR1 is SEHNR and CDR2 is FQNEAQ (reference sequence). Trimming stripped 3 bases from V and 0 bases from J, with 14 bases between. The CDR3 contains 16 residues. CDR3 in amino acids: CASSFLKGSSNYGYTF. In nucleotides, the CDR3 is TGTGCCAGCAGCTTTCTTAAGGGGAGTTCTAACTATGGCTACACCTTC.

Written as DNA, the CDR3 is TGTGCCAGCAGACAGTTAGCGGGAGGCAACTACGAGCAGTACTTC. It yields the protein CASRQLAGGNYEQYF. The chain combines TRBV6-2 or TRBV6-3 with TRBJ2-7; 10 nucleotides agree with TRBD2. The germline CDR1 and CDR2 sequences are MNHEY and SVGEGT. Trimming removed 6 bases from V and 3 bases from J; junction bases left unmatched: 8. CDR3 size: 15 residues.

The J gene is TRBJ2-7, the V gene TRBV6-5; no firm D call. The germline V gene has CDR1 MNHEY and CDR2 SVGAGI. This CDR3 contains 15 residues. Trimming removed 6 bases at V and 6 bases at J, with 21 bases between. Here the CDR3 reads CASSHDMKSSLEQYF. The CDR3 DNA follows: TGTGCCAGCAGCCACGATATGAAGAGTAGCCTCGAGCAGTACTTC.

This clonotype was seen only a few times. The CDR3 bases are TGCAGCGTTGGATCACAGGTCAGCACAGATACGCAGTATTTT. This codes for CSVGSQVSTDTQYF. The J gene is TRBJ2-3, the V gene TRBV29-1; TRBD1 might be the D (5 bases). CDR3 size: 14 residues. Germline V gives CDR1 SQVTM, CDR2 ANQGSEA. Trimming took 4 bases from V and 0 from J, leaving 11 bases between them.

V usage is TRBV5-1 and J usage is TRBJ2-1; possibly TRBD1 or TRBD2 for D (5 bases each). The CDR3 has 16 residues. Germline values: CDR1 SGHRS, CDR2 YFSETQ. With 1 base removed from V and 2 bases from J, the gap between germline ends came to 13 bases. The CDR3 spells CASSLQGRGAYNEQFF. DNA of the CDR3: TGCGCCAGCAGCTTGCAAGGGAGAGGGGCCTACAATGAGCAGTTCTTC.

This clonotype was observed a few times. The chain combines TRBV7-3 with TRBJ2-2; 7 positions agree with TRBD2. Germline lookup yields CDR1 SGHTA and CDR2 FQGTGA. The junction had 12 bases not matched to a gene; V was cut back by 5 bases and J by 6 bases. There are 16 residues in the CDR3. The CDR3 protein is CASSPRSGISSGELFF. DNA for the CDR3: TGTGCCAGCAGCCCCCGGAGCGGGATATCCTCCGGGGAGCTGTTTTTT.

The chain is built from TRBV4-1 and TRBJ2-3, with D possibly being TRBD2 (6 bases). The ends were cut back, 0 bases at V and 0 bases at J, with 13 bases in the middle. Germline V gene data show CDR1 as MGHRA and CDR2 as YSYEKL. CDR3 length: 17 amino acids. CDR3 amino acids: CASSQDPPGTSTDTQYF. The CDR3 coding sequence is TGCGCCAGCAGCCAAGATCCCCCGGGGACTAGCACAGATACGCAGTATTTT.

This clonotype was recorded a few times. CDR3 in amino acids: CTPEQGYGYTF. CDR3 nucleotides: TGCACCCCGGAACAGGGTTATGGCTACACCTTC. The V and J genes are TRBV20-1 and TRBJ1-2, with a tentative D call TRBD1 (6 bases). The CDR3 loop spans 11 amino acids. CDR1 and CDR2 from the germline V gene are DFQATT and SNEGSKA (reference sequence).

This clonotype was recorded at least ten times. The CDR3 region is CASSPVYEQFF. In DNA form, the CDR3 reads TGTGCCAGCAGCCCCGTATACGAGCAGTTCTTC. V usage is TRBV7-8 and J usage is TRBJ2-1; D gene unclear. CDR3 size: 11 residues. Germline loops: CDR1 SGHVS, CDR2 FQNEAQ. Between the trimmed V and J ends, which lost 5 bases and 10 bases, there was a span of 9 bases.

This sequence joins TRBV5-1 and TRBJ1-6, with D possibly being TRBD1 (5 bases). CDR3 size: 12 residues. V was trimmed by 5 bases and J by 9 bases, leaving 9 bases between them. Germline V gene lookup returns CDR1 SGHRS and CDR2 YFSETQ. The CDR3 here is CASRGGASPLHF. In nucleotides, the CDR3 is TGCGCCAGCAGGGGGGGTGCTTCACCCCTCCACTTT.

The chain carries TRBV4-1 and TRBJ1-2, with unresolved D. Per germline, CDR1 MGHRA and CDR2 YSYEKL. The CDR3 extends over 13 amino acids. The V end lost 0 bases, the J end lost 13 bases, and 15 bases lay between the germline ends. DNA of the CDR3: TGCGCCAGCAGCCAAGATGAATCCATCCGACGCACCTTC. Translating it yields CASSQDESIRRTF.

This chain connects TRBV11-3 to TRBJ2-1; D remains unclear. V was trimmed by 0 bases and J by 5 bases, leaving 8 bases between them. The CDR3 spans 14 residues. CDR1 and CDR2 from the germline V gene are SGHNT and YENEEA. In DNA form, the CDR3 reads TGTGCCAGCAGCTTAGACAACCTTGACAATGAGCAGTTCTTC. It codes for CASSLDNLDNEQFF.

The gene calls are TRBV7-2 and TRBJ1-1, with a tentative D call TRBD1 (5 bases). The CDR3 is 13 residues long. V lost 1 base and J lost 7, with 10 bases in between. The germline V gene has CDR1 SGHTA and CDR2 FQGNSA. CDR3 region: CASSLGLGGEAFF. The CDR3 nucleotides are TGTGCCAGCAGCTTAGGGTTGGGGGGTGAAGCTTTCTTT. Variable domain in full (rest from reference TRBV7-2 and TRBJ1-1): GAGVSQSPSNKVTEKGKDVELRCDPISGHTALYWYRQSLGQGLEFLIYFQGNSAPDKSGLPSDRFSAERTGGSVSTLTIQRTQQEDSAVYLCASSLGLGGEAFFGQGTRLTVV.

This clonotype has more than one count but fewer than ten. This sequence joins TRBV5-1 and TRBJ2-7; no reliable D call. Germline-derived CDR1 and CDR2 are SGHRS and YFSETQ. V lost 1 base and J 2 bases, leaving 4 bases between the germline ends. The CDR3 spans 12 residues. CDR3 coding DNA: TGCGCCAGCAGCTTGAGTACCTACGAGCAGTACTTC. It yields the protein CASSLSTYEQYF.

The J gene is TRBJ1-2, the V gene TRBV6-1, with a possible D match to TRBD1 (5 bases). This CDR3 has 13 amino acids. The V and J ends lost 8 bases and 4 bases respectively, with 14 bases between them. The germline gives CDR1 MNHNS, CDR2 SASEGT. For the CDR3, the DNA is TGTGCCAGCGTTAGACAGAATTCCTATGGCTACACCTTC. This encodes CASVRQNSYGYTF.

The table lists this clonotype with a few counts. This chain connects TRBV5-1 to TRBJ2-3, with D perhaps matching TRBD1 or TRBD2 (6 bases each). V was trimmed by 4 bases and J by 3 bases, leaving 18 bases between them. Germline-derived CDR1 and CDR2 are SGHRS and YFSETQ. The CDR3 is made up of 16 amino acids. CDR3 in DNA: TGCGCCAGCAGCCCTCTAGCGCCGAGGGGGACAGATACGCAGTATTTT. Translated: CASSPLAPRGTDTQYF.

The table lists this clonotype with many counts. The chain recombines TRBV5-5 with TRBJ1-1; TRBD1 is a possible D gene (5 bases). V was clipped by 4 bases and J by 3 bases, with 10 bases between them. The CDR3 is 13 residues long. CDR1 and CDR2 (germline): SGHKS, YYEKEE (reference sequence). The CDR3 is CASSLDRDTEAFF. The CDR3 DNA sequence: TGTGCCAGCAGCCTAGACAGAGACACTGAAGCTTTCTTT.

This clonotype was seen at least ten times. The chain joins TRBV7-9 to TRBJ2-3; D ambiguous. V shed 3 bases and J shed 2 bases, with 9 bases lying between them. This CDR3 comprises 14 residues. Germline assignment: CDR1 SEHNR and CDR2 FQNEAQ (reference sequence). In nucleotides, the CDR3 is TGTGCCAGCAGCTTCCCCGGGTACACAGATACGCAGTATTTT. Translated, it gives CASSFPGYTDTQYF.

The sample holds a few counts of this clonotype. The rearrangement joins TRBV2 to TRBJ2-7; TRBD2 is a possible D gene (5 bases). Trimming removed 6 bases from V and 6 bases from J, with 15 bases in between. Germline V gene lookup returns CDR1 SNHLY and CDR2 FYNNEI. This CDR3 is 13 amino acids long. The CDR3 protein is CASSATGSTEQYF. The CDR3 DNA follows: TGTGCCAGCAGCGCCACGGGGAGTACCGAGCAGTACTTC.

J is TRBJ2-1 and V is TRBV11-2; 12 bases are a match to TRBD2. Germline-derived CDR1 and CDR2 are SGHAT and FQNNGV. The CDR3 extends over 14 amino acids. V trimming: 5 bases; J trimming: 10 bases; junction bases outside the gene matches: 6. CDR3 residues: CASSPLLAGGEQFF. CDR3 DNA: TGTGCCAGCAGCCCCCTACTAGCGGGAGGAGAGCAGTTCTTC.

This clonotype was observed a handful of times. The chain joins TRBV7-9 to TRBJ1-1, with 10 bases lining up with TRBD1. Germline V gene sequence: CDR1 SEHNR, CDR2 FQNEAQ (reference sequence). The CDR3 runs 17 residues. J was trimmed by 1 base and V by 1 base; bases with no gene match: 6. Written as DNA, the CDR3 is TGTGCCAGCAGCTTAGTCTCCGGGGACAGGGGGAACACTGAAGCTTTCTTT. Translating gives CASSLVSGDRGNTEAFF.

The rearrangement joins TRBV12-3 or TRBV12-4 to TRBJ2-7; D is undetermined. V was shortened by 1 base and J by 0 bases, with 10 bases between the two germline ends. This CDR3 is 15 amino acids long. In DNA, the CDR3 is TGTGCCAGCAGTTTAGTTGGCAGTTACTCCTACGAGCAGTACTTC. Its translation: CASSLVGSYSYEQYF.

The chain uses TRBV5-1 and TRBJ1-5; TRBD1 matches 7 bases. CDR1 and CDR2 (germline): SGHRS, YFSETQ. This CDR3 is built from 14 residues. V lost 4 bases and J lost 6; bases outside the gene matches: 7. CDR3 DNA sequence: TGCGCCAGCAGCGAGGGACAGACGGGTCAGCCCCAGCATTTT. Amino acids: CASSEGQTGQPQHF.